This TCR beta chain appears in the sequencing data of a study of TIL therapy for anti-PD-1-resistant metastatic lung cancer. Study details: Median tumor mutation burden was approximately 1.5 mutations per megabase.

The V segment lost 1 base and the J segment 5 bases; nucleotides outside the gene matches: 4. Germline V lookup: CDR1 SGHRS, CDR2 YFSETQ. The CDR3 consists of 15 residues. Time point indicated: pre-treatment sample, taken before nivolumab and TIL therapy. Enrollment ran from late 2017 to early 2020. The libraries were made with immunoSEQ v3. The method was immunoSEQ multiplex PCR; TCRdb's version includes in-frame clones alone and lacks a portion of them. Found here are roughly 60,000 clones, roughly 91% of them singletons; the top ten hold around 2.6%. The sample here was blood, taken at baseline. V usage is TRBV5-1 and J usage is TRBJ2-3; 10 nucleotides line up with TRBD2. The receptor comes from a person between 25 and 80 years old with non-small cell lung cancer. The CDR3 here is CASSLRLAGIDTQYF. The DNA for the CDR3 is TGCGCCAGCAGCTTGAGACTAGCGGGTATAGATACGCAGTATTTT. The full variable domain, its missing parts supplied by reference TRBV5-1 and TRBJ2-3, is KAGVTQTPRYLIKTRGQQVTLSCSPISGHRSVSWYQQTPGQGLQFLFEYFSETQRNKGNFPGRFSGRQFSNSRSEMNVSTLELGDSALYLCASSLRLAGIDTQYFGPGTRLTVL.